This T cell receptor (beta chain) comes out of a study of cytomegalovirus exposure and HLA in healthy donors. Findings and limits, study-wide: Per published reports, the classifier diagnosed cytomegalovirus status with high specificity and sensitivity. What a later analysis showed was that several of the most significant clusters appeared linked to common viral pathogens. Later analysis demonstrated an association between a missense DCLRE1C variant and TCR beta V- and J-gene trimming.

A remark on this clone: The antigen remains undetermined.

13 Jbeta primers and 60 Vbeta primers were used for the PCR. Data came from immunoSEQ multiplex PCR; TCRdb stores just in-frame clones and leaves some out. Among more than 200,000 clones listed, around 80% were seen once. V was cut by 2 bases and J by 8 bases, with 12 bases left in between. The CDR3 consists of 14 residues. Germline V gene lookup returns CDR1 MGHRA and CDR2 YSYEKL. Unrecorded immune exposure was likely among donors, who were nominally healthy when sampled. This sequence was found in a girl aged 2 to 9 in good health and CMV-seronegative. The sequencing sample was made of PBMCs. The J gene is TRBJ1-4, the V gene TRBV4-1; D gene unclear. DNA of the CDR3: TGCGCCAGCAGCCAATCCAGGTCTGGCGAAAAACTGTTTTTT. Protein product: CASSQSRSGEKLFF.